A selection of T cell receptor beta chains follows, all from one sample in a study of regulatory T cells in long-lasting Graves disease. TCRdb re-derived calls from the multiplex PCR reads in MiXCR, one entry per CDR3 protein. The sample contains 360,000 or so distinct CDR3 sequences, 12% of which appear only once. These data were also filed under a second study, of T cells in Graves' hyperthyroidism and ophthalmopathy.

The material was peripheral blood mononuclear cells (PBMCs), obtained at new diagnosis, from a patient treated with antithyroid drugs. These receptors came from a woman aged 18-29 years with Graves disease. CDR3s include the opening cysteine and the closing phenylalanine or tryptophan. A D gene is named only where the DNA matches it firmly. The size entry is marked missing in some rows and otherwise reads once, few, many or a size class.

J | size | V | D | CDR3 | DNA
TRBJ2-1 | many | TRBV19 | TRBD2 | CASSRTSGSRNEQFF | TGTGCCAGTAGTAGGACTAGCGGGAGTAGGAATGAGCAGTTCTTC
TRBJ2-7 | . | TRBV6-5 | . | CASSYTNSYEQYF | TGTGCCAGCAGTTACACTAACTCCTACGAGCAGTACTTC
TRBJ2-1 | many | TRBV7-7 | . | CASSLAVTPGEQFF | TGTGCTAGCAGCTTAGCGGTTACACCCGGTGAGCAGTTCTTC
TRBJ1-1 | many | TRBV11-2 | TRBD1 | CASSPRKTGGTFF | TGTGCCAGCAGCCCACGCAAAACAGGGGGGACTTTCTTT
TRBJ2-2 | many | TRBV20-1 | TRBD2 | CSAMIPAGVGTGELFF | TGCAGTGCTATGATCCCAGCGGGAGTTGGCACCGGGGAGCTGTTTTTT
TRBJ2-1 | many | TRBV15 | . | CATSFEYNGGQNEQFF | TGTGCCACCAGTTTCGAATATAACGGGGGGCAAAATGAGCAGTTCTTC
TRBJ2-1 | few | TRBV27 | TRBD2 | CASRRRSGLAGANEQFF | TGTGCCAGCAGACGAAGATCGGGACTAGCGGGGGCCAATGAGCAGTTCTTC
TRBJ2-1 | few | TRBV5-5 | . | CASSPMGLYNEQFF | TGTGCCAGCAGCCCCATGGGACTTTACAATGAGCAGTTCTTC
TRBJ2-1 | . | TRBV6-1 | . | CASSPQASWNEQFF | TGTGCCAGCAGCCCCCAGGCTAGCTGGAATGAGCAGTTCTTC
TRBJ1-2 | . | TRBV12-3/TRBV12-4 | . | CASTKTEGANYGYTF | TGTGCCAGCACCAAGACTGAGGGAGCAAACTATGGCTACACCTTC
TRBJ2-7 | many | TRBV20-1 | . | CSASSGYEQYF | TGCAGTGCGAGTAGTGGCTACGAGCAGTACTTC
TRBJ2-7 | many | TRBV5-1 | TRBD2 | CASSLDPSGSIPYEQYF | TGCGCCAGCAGCTTAGACCCTAGCGGGAGTATCCCTTACGAGCAGTACTTC
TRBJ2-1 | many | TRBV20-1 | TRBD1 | CSASVLARPGGKQFF | TGCAGTGCTAGTGTGTTGGCCCGACCAGGGGGAAAGCAGTTCTTC
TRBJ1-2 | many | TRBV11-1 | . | CASSLMVDSGNYGYTF | TGTGCCAGCAGCTTAATGGTCGACAGCGGGAACTATGGCTACACCTTC
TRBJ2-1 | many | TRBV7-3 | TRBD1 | CASSLGQFDEQFF | TGTGCCAGCAGCTTGGGACAGTTTGATGAGCAGTTCTTC
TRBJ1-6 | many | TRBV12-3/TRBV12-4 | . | CASSLEQHSNSPLHF | TGTGCCAGCAGTTTAGAACAGCACTCTAATTCACCCCTCCACTTT
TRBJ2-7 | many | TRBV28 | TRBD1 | CASKRRDRVYEQYF | TGTGCCAGCAAGAGAAGGGACAGGGTCTACGAGCAGTACTTC
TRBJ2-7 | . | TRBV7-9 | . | CASSSGGSSYEQYF | TGTGCCAGCAGTTCAGGGGGGAGCTCCTACGAGCAGTACTTC
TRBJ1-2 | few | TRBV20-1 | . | CSAPEKIGVGYTF | TGCAGTGCCCCCGAAAAGATTGGGGTGGGCTACACCTTC
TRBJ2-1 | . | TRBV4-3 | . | CASSQEGVNEQFF | TGCGCCAGCAGCCAAGAGGGGGTTAATGAGCAGTTCTTC
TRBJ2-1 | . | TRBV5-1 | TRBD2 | CASSSLAESPFSSYNEQFF | TGCGCCAGCAGCTCACTAGCGGAGTCCCCCTTTAGCTCCTACAATGAGCAGTTCTTC
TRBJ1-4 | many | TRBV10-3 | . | CAISESIRSTNEKLFF | TGTGCCATCAGTGAGTCGATTCGGTCAACTAATGAAAAACTGTTTTTT
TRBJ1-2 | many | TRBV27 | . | CASSLFSGTRNYGYTF | TGTGCCAGCAGTTTATTCTCTGGGACTCGTAACTATGGCTACACCTTC
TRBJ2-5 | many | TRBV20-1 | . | CSARAPLGPVQETQYF | TGCAGTGCTAGAGCCCCCTTGGGGCCCGTACAAGAGACCCAGTACTTC
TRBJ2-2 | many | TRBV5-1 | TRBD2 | CASSFYALAGKAGELFF | TGCGCCAGCAGCTTCTACGCCCTAGCGGGAAAAGCCGGGGAGCTGTTTTTT
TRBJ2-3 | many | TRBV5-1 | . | CASSWSSVADTQYF | TGCGCCAGCAGTTGGTCTAGCGTTGCAGATACGCAGTATTTT
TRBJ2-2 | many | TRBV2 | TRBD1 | CASRGQGAGELFF | TGTGCCAGCAGGGGACAGGGGGCCGGGGAGCTGTTTTTT
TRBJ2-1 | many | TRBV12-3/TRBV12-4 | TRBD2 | CASSSRTSGGPHNEQFF | TGTGCCAGCAGTTCTCGGACTAGCGGGGGACCCCACAATGAGCAGTTCTTC
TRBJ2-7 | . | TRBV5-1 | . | CASSLSADPYEQYF | TGCGCCAGCAGCTTGTCAGCAGATCCCTACGAGCAGTACTTC
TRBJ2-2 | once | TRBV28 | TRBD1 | CASSPIPRTGSNTGELFF | TGTGCCAGCAGTCCCATTCCGAGGACAGGCAGTAACACCGGGGAGCTGTTTTTT
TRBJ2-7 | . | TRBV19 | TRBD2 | CASSMRSGLAGERYEQYF | TGTGCCAGTAGTATGCGTTCGGGACTAGCGGGAGAACGGTACGAGCAGTACTTC
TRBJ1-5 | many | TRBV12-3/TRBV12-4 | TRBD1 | CASSPNPGQGGQPQHF | TGTGCCAGCAGTCCTAACCCGGGACAGGGGGGCCAGCCCCAGCATTTT
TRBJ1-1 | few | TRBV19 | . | CASRNGQNFNTEAFF | TGTGCCAGTAGGAACGGACAGAACTTCAACACTGAAGCTTTCTTT
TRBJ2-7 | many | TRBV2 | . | CASSEFSGVYEQYF | TGTGCCAGCAGTGAATTTAGCGGAGTATACGAGCAGTACTTC
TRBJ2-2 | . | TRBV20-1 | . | CSARRLLNTGELFF | TGCAGTGCTAGACGGCTTTTAAACACCGGGGAGCTGTTTTTT
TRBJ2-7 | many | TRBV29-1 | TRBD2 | CSVVGLAGYYEQYF | TGCAGCGTTGTGGGGCTAGCGGGATACTACGAGCAGTACTTC
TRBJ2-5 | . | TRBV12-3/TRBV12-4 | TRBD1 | CASRPTGEGTQYF | TGTGCCAGCAGGCCGACAGGGGAAGGGACCCAGTACTTC
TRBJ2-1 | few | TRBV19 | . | CASSINHPHEQFF | TGTGCCAGTAGTATTAATCACCCACATGAGCAGTTCTTC
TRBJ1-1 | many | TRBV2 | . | CASSAPRNTEAFF | TGTGCCAGCAGTGCCCCCAGGAACACTGAAGCTTTCTTT
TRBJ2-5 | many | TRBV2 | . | CASKIQETQYF | TGTGCCAGCAAAATACAAGAGACCCAGTACTTC
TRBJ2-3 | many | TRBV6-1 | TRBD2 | CASSTEKRGGTDTQYF | TGTGCCAGCAGTACCGAGAAGCGGGGGGGCACAGATACGCAGTATTTT